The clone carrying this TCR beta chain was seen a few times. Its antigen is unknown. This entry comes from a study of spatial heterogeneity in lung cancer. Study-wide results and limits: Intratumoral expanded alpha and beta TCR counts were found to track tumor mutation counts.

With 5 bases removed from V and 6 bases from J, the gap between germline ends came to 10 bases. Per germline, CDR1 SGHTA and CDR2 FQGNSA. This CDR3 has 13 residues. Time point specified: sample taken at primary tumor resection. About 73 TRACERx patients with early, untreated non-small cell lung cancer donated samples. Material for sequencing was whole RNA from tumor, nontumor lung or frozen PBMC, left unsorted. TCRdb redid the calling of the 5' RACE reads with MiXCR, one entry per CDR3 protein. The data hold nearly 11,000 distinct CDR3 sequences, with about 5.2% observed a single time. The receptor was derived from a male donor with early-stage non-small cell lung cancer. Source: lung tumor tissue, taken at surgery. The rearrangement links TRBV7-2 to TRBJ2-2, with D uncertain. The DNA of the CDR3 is TGTGCCAGCAGCGACATAGTGGCCGGGGAGCTGTTTTTT. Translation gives CASSDIVAGELFF.